This TCR beta chain was captured by sequencing in a study of PD-1 blockade in mismatch repair-deficient tumors. Background on the study: Enrolled 2013-2016, patients had progressing, pretreated mismatch repair-deficient cancers of 12 to 13 types.

PCR or immunohistochemistry showed mismatch repair deficiency in every enrolled patient. TCRs were sequenced from a few patients responding to pembrolizumab. Findings of the study overall: Tumor-resident clones, often absent from pretreatment blood, expanded after pembrolizumab and then contracted.

Comment on this clone: Its antigen is not identified.

Using immunoSEQ multiplex PCR, the repertoire was profiled, and TCRdb retains in-frame clones only, with some absent. The table lists 70,000 to 95,000 clones, around 80% of them singletons. Germline V gene sequence: CDR1 SGDLS, CDR2 YYNGEE. This CDR3 is 15 amino acids long. V was pared by 6 bases and J by 0 bases, with 13 bases between. This chain joins TRBV9 and TRBJ1-3; a possible D gene is TRBD1 (5 bases). The specimen was peripheral blood, collected 44 weeks after starting pembrolizumab. The TCR comes from an adult with mismatch repair-deficient cancer. The CDR3 nucleotides are TGTGCCAGCAATCCAGGGTCTCCCTCTGGAAACACCATATATTTT. This encodes CASNPGSPSGNTIYF.